The TCR beta chain under discussion was sequenced for a study of blood T cell repertoires in COVID-19. Study-level information: Sample material is recorded as cDNA or gDNA derived from T cells, B-cell-depleted T cells, or PBMCs.

The method was immunoSEQ multiplex PCR; TCRdb's version includes in-frame clones alone and lacks a portion of them. This sample yields 140,000 to 150,000 clones, of which around 89% are seen a single time; under 3% belongs to the top ten. Trimming took 5 bases from V and 4 from J; bases not matched to a gene: 5. The germline CDR1 and CDR2 sequences are SGHTA and FQGTGA. The CDR3 runs to 16 residues. The TCR was taken from a man in his fifties or sixties with active or convalescent COVID-19. The chain carries TRBV7-3 and TRBJ2-3; TRBD2 matches at 14 bases. Source material: peripheral blood. The CDR3 nucleotides read TGTGCCAGCAGCCTAGGGACTAGCGGGAGAGCAGATACGCAGTATTTT. Amino acids: CASSLGTSGRADTQYF.